This TCR beta chain was recovered during a study of blood T cells in healthy people across ages. Study context: In model experiments, template switching was able to capture about one barcoded beta molecule for every two T cells that were present.

This clonotype was seen more than once but under ten times. The second PCR ran about 7 to 12 cycles with a sample-barcoded 5' primer and J-beta primers. Using its own MiXCR run on the 5' RACE reads, TCRdb lists one record per CDR3 protein. The repertoire includes 800,000 or so distinct CDR3 sequences, approximately 67% of them detected once, and about 30% sits in the top ten. V shed 0 bases and J shed 0 bases, with 6 bases lying between them. The CDR3 runs 14 residues. Germline CDR1 and CDR2: SGHVS and FQNEAQ. The sequence was obtained from a man aged 25-45 years in good health. Sequenced material: blood. The chain combines TRBV7-8 with TRBJ2-7, with no clear D. The CDR3 reads CASSLASSSYEQYF. CDR3 coding DNA: TGTGCCAGCAGCTTAGCTTCATCCTCCTACGAGCAGTACTTC.